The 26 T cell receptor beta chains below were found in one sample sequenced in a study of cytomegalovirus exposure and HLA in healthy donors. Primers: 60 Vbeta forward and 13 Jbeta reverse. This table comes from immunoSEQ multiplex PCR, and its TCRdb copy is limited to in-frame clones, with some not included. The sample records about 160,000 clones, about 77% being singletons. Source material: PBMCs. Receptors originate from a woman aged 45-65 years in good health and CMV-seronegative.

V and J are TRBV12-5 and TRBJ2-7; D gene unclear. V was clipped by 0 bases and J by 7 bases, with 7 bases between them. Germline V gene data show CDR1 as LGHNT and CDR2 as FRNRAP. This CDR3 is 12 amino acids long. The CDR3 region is CASGLVPTEQYF. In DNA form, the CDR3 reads TGTGCTAGTGGTTTGGTTCCCACAGAGCAGTACTTC.

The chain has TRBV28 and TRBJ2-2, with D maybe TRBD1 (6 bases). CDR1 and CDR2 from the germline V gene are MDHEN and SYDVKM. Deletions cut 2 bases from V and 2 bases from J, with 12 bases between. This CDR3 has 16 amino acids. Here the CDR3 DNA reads TGTGCCAGCAGTTTAAGGGGGACGGTTAACACCGGGGAGCTGTTTTTT. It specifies CASSLRGTVNTGELFF.

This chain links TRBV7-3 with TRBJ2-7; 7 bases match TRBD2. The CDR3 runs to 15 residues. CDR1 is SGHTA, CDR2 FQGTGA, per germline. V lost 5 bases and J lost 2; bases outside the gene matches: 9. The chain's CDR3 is CASSHYSGLTYEQYF. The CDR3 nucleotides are TGTGCCAGCAGCCACTATTCGGGACTAACCTACGAGCAGTACTTC.

The CDR3 DNA sequence: TGCGCCAGCAGCCAAGGGTTTAGATATAGCGGGGGGCCCTTAGAGACCCAGTACTTC. Translating it yields CASSQGFRYSGGPLETQYF. This chain links TRBV4-3 with TRBJ2-5, with 10 bases identical to TRBD2. Germline V CDR1 and CDR2: LGHNA, YSLEER. The CDR3 is 19 residues long. The junction had 15 bases not matched to a gene; V was cut back by 1 base and J by 4 bases.

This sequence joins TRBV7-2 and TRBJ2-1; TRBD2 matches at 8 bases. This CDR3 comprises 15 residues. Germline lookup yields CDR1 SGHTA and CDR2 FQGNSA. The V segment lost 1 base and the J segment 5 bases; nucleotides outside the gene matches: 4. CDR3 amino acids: CASSLVWRGDNEQFF. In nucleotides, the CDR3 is TGTGCCAGCAGCTTAGTCTGGCGGGGGGACAATGAGCAGTTCTTC. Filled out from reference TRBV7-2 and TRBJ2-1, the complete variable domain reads GAGVSQSPSNKVTEKGKDVELRCDPISGHTALYWYRQSLGQGLEFLIYFQGNSAPDKSGLPSDRFSAERTGGSVSTLTIQRTQQEDSAVYLCASSLVWRGDNEQFFGPGTRLTVL.

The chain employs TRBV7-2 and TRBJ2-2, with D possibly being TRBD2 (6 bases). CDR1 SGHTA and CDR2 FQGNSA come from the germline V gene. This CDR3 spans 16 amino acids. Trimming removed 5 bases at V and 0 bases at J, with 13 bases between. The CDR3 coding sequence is TGTGCCAGCAGCCGCTTTGGCGGGACGAACACCGGGGAGCTGTTTTTT. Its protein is CASSRFGGTNTGELFF.

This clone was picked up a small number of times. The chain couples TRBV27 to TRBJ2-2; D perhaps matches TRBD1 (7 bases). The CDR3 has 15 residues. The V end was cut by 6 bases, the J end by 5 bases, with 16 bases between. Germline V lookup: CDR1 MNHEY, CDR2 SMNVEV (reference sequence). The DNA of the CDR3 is TGTGCCAGCAGGAAAGGGGGCCGGGGGACCGGGGAGCTGTTTTTT. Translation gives CASRKGGRGTGELFF.

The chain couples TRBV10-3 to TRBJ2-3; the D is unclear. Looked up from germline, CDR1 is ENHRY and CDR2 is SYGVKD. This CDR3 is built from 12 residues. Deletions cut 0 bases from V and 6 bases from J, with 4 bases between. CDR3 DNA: TGTGCCATCAGTGAGTCCAGGGATACGCAGTATTTT. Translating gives CAISESRDTQYF.

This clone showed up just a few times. The CDR3 DNA is TGCGCCAGCAGCCAAGACAGGACTAGCGGGGTCGCAGATACGCAGTATTTT. Its translation is CASSQDRTSGVADTQYF. The V and J genes are TRBV4-1 and TRBJ2-3; 12 bases are shared with TRBD2. The germline gives CDR1 MGHRA, CDR2 YSYEKL. Losses at the gene ends were 0 bases for V and 4 bases for J; bases not matched to a gene: 5. CDR3 size: 17 residues.

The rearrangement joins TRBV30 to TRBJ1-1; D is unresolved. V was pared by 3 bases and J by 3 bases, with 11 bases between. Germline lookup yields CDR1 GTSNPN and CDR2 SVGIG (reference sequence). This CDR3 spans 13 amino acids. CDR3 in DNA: TGTGCCTGGAGACCCGACCGGGACACTGAAGCTTTCTTT. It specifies CAWRPDRDTEAFF.

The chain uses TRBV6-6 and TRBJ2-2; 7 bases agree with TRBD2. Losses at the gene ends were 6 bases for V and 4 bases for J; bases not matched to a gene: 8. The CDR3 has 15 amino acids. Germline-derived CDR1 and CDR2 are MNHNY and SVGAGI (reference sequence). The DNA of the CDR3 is TGTGCCAGCAGGATGGGAGGGGCAAGCACCGGGGAGCTGTTTTTT. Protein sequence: CASRMGGASTGELFF.

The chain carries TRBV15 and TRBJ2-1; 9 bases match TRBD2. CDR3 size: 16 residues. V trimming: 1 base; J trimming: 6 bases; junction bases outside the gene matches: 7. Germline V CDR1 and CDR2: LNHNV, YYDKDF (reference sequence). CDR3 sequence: CATSRGPSGGPNEQFF. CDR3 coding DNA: TGTGCCACCAGCAGAGGGCCCAGCGGGGGGCCCAATGAGCAGTTCTTC. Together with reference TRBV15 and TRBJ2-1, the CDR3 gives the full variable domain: DAMVIQNPRYQVTQFGKPVTLSCSQTLNHNVMYWYQQKSSQAPKLLFHYYDKDFNNEADTPDNFQSRRPNTSFCFLDIRSPGLGDTAMYLCATSRGPSGGPNEQFFGPGTRLTVL.

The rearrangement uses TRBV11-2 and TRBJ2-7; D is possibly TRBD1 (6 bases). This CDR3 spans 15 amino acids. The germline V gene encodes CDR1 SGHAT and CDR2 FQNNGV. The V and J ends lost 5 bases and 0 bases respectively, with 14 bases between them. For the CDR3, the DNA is TGTGCCAGCAGCGCCACCTCCAGGGGCTCCTACGAGCAGTACTTC. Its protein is CASSATSRGSYEQYF.

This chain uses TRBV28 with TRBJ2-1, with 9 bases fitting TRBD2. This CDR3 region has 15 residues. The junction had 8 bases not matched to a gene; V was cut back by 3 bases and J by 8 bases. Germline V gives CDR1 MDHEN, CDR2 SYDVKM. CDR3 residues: CASSFSGSVEDEQFF. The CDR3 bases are TGTGCCAGCAGTTTTAGCGGGAGTGTTGAAGATGAGCAGTTCTTC.

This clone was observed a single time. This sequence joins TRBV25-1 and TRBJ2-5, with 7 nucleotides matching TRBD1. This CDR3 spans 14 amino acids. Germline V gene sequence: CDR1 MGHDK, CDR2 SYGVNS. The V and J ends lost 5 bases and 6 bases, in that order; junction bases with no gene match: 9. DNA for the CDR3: TGTGCCAGCAGTCCGGTAGAGGGGGCGAAGACCCAGTACTTC. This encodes CASSPVEGAKTQYF.

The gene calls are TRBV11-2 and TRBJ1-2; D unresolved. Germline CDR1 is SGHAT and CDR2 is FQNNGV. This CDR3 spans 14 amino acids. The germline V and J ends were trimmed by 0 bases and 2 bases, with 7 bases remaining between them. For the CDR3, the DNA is TGTGCCAGCAGCTTAGATTACAGAAACTATGGCTACACCTTC. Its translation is CASSLDYRNYGYTF.

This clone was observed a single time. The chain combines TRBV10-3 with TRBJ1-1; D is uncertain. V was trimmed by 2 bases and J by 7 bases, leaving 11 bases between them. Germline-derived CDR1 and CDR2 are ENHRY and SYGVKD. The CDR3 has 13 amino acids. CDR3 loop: CAISERTAYEAFF. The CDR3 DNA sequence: TGTGCCATCAGTGAGAGAACAGCTTATGAAGCTTTCTTT.

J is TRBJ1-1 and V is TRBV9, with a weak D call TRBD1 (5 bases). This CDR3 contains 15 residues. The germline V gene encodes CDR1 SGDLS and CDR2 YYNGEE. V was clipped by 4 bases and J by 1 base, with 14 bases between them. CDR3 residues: CASSSRTGPNTEAFF. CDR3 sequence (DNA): TGTGCCAGCAGCAGCCGAACAGGCCCGAACACTGAAGCTTTCTTT.

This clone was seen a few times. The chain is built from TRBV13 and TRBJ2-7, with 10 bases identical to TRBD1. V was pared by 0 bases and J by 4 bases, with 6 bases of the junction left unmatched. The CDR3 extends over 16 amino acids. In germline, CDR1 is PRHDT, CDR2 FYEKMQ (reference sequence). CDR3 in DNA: TGTGCCAGCAGCTTAGGGCCCGGGACAGGGGAGTACGAGCAGTACTTC. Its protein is CASSLGPGTGEYEQYF.

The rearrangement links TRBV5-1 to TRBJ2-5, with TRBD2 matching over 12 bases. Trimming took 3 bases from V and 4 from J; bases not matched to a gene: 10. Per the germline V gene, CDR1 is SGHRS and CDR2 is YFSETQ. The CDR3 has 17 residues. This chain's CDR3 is CASSWGLAGAKGETQYF. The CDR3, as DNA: TGCGCCAGCAGCTGGGGACTAGCGGGCGCAAAAGGAGAGACCCAGTACTTC. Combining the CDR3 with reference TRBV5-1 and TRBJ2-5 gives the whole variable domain KAGVTQTPRYLIKTRGQQVTLSCSPISGHRSVSWYQQTPGQGLQFLFEYFSETQRNKGNFPGRFSGRQFSNSRSEMNVSTLELGDSALYLCASSWGLAGAKGETQYFGPGTRLLVL.

Written as DNA, the CDR3 is TGTGCCAGCAGCCAGGGACTAGCGGGGGGGCCGGGGACCGGGGAGCTGTTTTTT. The encoded protein is CASSQGLAGGPGTGELFF. This chain connects TRBV4-2 to TRBJ2-2; 16 bases agree with TRBD2. CDR1 is LGHNA and CDR2 is YNFKEQ in the germline V gene. V lost 3 bases and J lost 5; bases outside the gene matches: 6. The CDR3 is made up of 18 amino acids.

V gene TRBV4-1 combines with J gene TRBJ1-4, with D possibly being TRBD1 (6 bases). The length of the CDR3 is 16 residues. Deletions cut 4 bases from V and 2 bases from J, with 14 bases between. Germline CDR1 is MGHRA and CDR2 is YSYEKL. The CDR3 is CASSLSAGDTNEKLFF. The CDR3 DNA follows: TGCGCCAGCAGCCTTTCCGCAGGGGATACTAATGAAAAACTGTTTTTT.

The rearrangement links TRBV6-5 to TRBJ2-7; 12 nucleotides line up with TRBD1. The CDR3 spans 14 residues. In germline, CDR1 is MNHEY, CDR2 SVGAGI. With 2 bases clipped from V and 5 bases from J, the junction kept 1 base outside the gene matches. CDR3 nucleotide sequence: TGTGCCAGCAGTTACGGGACAGGGGGCCACGAGCAGTACTTC. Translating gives CASSYGTGGHEQYF.

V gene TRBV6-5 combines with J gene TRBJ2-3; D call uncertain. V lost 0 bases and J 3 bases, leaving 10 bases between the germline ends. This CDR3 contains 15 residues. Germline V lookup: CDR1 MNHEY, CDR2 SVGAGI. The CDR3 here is CASSYSRTATDTQYF. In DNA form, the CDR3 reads TGTGCCAGCAGTTACTCAAGAACAGCTACAGATACGCAGTATTTT.

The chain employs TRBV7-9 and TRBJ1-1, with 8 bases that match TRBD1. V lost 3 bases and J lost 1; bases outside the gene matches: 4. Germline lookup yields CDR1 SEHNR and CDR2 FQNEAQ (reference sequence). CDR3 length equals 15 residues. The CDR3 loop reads CASSLPGQGNTEAFF. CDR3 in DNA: TGTGCCAGCAGCTTGCCAGGACAGGGGAACACTGAAGCTTTCTTT. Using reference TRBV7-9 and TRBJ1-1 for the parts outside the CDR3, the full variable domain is DTGVSQNPRHKITKRGQNVTFRCDPISEHNRLYWYRQTLGQGPEFLTYFQNEAQLEKSRLLSDRFSAERPKGSFSTLEIQRTEQGDSAMYLCASSLPGQGNTEAFFGQGTRLTVV.

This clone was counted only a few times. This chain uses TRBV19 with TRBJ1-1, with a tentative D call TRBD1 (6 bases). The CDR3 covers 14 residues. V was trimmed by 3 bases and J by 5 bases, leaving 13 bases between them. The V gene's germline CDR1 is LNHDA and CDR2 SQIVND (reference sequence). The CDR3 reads CASSMGEGVTEAFF. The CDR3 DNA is TGTGCCAGTAGTATGGGGGAGGGGGTTACTGAAGCTTTCTTT.